Below, one T cell receptor beta chain is given with its context. Among the donors, all were healthy bone marrow donors. In germline, CDR1 is MGHRA, CDR2 YSYEKL. V lost 3 bases and J 10 bases, leaving 12 bases between the germline ends. This CDR3 is built from 13 residues. This entry is derived from a study of cytomegalovirus exposure and HLA in healthy donors. The primer mix had 60 Vbeta and 13 Jbeta primers. Generated by immunoSEQ multiplex PCR, the TCRdb table keeps only in-frame clones and is missing some. The sample gives roughly 100,000 clones, more than 65% of which show up once; 10% to 13% is in the top ten.

The receptor's source is a woman aged 18-30 years in good health and CMV-seropositive. The chain recombines TRBV4-1 with TRBJ1-4; D gene unclear. The sequencing sample was made of PBMCs. In nucleotides, the CDR3 is TGCGCCAGCAGCCAGACCCCCTCGGGAAAACTGTTTTTT. Translated: CASSQTPSGKLFF.